This entry is about one T cell receptor (beta chain). Since it is a stray read in a library aimed at alpha chains, this beta chain has a size that is not meaningful. Each CDR3 protein gets one entry after TCRdb re-called the RT-PCR reads with MiXCR. The table includes around 190 distinct CDR3 sequences, about 90% detected once. Per germline, CDR1 SGHAT and CDR2 FQNNGV. The V segment lost 7 bases and the J segment 7 bases; nucleotides outside the gene matches: 12. This CDR3 comprises 14 residues. The chain has TRBV11-2 and TRBJ2-7; 8 bases line up with TRBD1. The clonotype originates from a female donor with primary Sjogren's syndrome. The source material was memory CD4+ T cells from salivary gland. CDR3 bases: TGTGCCAGCAACAATTGGCAGGGGGCGAGTGAGCAGTACTTC. It translates to CASNNWQGASEQYF.